The 14 T cell receptor beta chains listed next were all sequenced from one sample in a study of blood T cell repertoires in COVID-19. Method: immunoSEQ multiplex PCR; TCRdb's copy keeps in-frame clones and lacks some. The data show approximately 450,000 clones, about 85% seen once. The source material was PBMCs or T cells enriched from blood (not recorded which). Source of these receptors: a woman aged 18-29 years with acute COVID-19.

The chain uses TRBV3-1 (or the pseudogene TRBV3-2) and TRBJ1-2; D not certain. Germline V CDR1 and CDR2: LGHDT, YNNKEL (reference sequence). The CDR3 length is 14 residues. V lost 3 bases and J 4 bases, leaving 12 bases between the germline ends. Written as DNA, the CDR3 is TGTGCCAGCAGCCAGTCCGGTCCCCCCTATGGCTACACCTTC. This encodes CASSQSGPPYGYTF.

V is TRBV6-2 or TRBV6-3 and J is TRBJ2-7; the D gene is possibly TRBD1 (6 bases). Germline V gene lookup returns CDR1 MNHEY and CDR2 SVGEGT. CDR3 size: 17 residues. The ends were cut back, 0 bases at V and 2 bases at J, with 17 bases in the middle. The CDR3 sequence is CASSYSIALGQPYEQYF. The CDR3 nucleotides are TGTGCCAGCAGTTACTCGATTGCGCTTGGACAGCCCTACGAGCAGTACTTC.

This sequence joins TRBV30 and TRBJ1-5; no definite D call. Germline loops: CDR1 GTSNPN, CDR2 SVGIG (reference sequence). The germline V and J ends were trimmed by 2 bases and 2 bases, with 13 bases remaining between them. This CDR3 spans 15 amino acids. The CDR3 DNA reads TGTGCCTGGAGTTCCAGTGGCTTCGGCAATCAGCCCCAGCATTTT. Translating gives CAWSSSGFGNQPQHF.

The rearrangement uses TRBV7-9 and TRBJ2-5; no clear D. Germline lookup yields CDR1 SEHNR and CDR2 FQNEAQ (reference sequence). V gave up 1 base and J gave up 0 bases, with 6 bases separating them. This CDR3 has 14 amino acids. CDR3 sequence: CASSLVRYQETQYF. In DNA form, the CDR3 reads TGTGCCAGCAGCTTAGTTCGGTACCAAGAGACCCAGTACTTC. The full variable domain, completed using reference TRBV7-9 and TRBJ2-5, is DTGVSQNPRHKITKRGQNVTFRCDPISEHNRLYWYRQTLGQGPEFLTYFQNEAQLEKSRLLSDRFSAERPKGSFSTLEIQRTEQGDSAMYLCASSLVRYQETQYFGPGTRLLVL.

The chain employs TRBV7-6 and TRBJ2-5; TRBD2 aligns across 11 bases. Germline CDR1 and CDR2: SGHVS and FNYEAQ. The CDR3 length is 16 residues. Unmatched junction bases numbered 8, after V lost 4 bases and J lost 4 bases. CDR3 sequence reads: CASSSPLAGERETQYF. CDR3 DNA: TGTGCCAGCAGCTCGCCACTAGCGGGGGAACGAGAGACCCAGTACTTC.

This chain uses TRBV4-3 with TRBJ2-7; 7 bases match TRBD2. V lost 1 base, J lost 3 bases, and 3 bases stayed unmatched. Germline assignment: CDR1 LGHNA and CDR2 YSLEER. CDR3 size: 14 residues. The CDR3 is CASSQGIAGYEQYF. The CDR3 nucleotides read TGCGCCAGCAGCCAAGGGATAGCGGGCTACGAGCAGTACTTC.

The chain combines TRBV5-1 with TRBJ2-5; D uncertain. Deletions cut 0 bases from V and 3 bases from J, with 12 bases between. Germline values: CDR1 SGHRS, CDR2 YFSETQ. This CDR3 region has 15 residues. This CDR3 is CASSLAPGREETQYF. The CDR3 DNA is TGCGCCAGCAGCTTGGCCCCTGGGCGAGAAGAGACCCAGTACTTC.

The rearrangement joins TRBV20-1 to TRBJ1-5; D is ambiguous. Germline CDR1 reads DFQATT; CDR2 reads SNEGSKA (reference sequence). The ends were cut back, 3 bases at V and 0 bases at J, with 9 bases in the middle. CDR3 length: 14 amino acids. The CDR3 DNA follows: TGCAGTGCTAGTCCGGTTTATAGCAATCAGCCCCAGCATTTT. This sequence encodes CSASPVYSNQPQHF.

The chain joins TRBV7-2 to TRBJ2-7; 7 bases are a match to TRBD2. Per the germline V gene, CDR1 is SGHTA and CDR2 is FQGNSA. This CDR3 contains 15 residues. J gave up 4 bases and V 5 bases, and 11 bases lay outside the gene matches. CDR3 in DNA: TGTGCCAGCAGCGGAGGGGCGGGAGTCGTATACGAGCAGTACTTC. Its protein product is CASSGGAGVVYEQYF.

The gene calls are TRBV6-5 and TRBJ1-1; weak D call: TRBD1 (5 bases). CDR1 is MNHEY and CDR2 is SVGAGI in the germline V gene. The CDR3 runs to 12 residues. V was cut by 5 bases and J by 6 bases, with 10 bases left in between. The CDR3 bases are TGTGCCAGCAGTCCCCCAGGGTCTGAAGCTTTCTTT. Its protein is CASSPPGSEAFF.

The chain uses TRBV5-5 and TRBJ1-2, with D possibly being TRBD1 (5 bases). With 3 bases removed from V and 8 bases from J, the gap between germline ends came to 14 bases. From germline, CDR1 is SGHKS and CDR2 YYEKEE (reference sequence). The CDR3 consists of 13 residues. The chain's CDR3 is CASSWWRGWGYTF. CDR3 DNA: TGTGCCAGCAGCTGGTGGAGGGGTTGGGGCTACACCTTC.

This chain joins TRBV2 and TRBJ2-7, with 7 bases aligning to TRBD1. This CDR3 is 12 amino acids long. V shed 6 bases and J 3 bases; nucleotides not matched to a gene: 2. Germline V lookup: CDR1 SNHLY, CDR2 FYNNEI. The CDR3 region is CASRGDSYEQYF. As DNA, the CDR3 is TGTGCCAGCAGGGGGGACAGCTACGAGCAGTACTTC.

This chain connects TRBV21-1 to TRBJ2-1; no DNA check was done on the table's D call, TRBD2. TRBV21-1 is an annotated pseudogene. The CDR3 runs 19 residues. CDR3 nucleotides: TGTGCCAGCAGAAGTAGCGGGAGTGCCCTGGGGATTTCCTACAATGAGCAGTTCTTC. It yields the protein CASRSSGSALGISYNEQFF.

V is TRBV11-2 and J is TRBJ2-3; 9 bases are a match to TRBD1. The germline CDR1 and CDR2 sequences are SGHAT and FQNNGV. V trimming: 3 bases; J trimming: 3 bases; junction bases outside the gene matches: 13. The CDR3 runs to 18 residues. The CDR3 reads CASSLTYRRTGATDTQYF. CDR3 nucleotide sequence: TGTGCCAGCAGCTTGACCTACCGCCGGACAGGGGCAACAGATACGCAGTATTTT.